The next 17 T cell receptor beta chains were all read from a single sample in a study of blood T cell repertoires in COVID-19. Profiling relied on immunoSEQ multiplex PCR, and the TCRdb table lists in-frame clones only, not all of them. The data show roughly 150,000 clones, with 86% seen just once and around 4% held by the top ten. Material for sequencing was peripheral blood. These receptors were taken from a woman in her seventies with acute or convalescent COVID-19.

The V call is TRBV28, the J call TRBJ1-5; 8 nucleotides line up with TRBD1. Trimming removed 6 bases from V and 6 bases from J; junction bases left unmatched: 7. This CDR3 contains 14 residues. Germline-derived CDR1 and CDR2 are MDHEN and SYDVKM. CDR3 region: CASRGGQGGQPQHF. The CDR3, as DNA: TGTGCCAGCAGGGGTGGACAGGGTGGTCAGCCCCAGCATTTT.

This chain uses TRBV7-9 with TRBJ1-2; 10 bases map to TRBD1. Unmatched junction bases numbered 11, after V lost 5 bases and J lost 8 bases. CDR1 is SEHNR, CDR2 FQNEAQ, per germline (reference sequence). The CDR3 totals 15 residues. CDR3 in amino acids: CASSLSGQGVSGYTF. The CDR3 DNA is TGTGCCAGCAGCCTATCAGGACAGGGGGTTAGCGGCTACACCTTC.

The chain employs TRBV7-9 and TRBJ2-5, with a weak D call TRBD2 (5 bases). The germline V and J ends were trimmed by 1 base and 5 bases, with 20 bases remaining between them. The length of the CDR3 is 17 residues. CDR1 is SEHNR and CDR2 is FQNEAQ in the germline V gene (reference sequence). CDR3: CASSLDRGLGRSETQYF. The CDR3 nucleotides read TGTGCCAGCAGCTTAGACCGAGGACTCGGGCGTAGTGAGACCCAGTACTTC.

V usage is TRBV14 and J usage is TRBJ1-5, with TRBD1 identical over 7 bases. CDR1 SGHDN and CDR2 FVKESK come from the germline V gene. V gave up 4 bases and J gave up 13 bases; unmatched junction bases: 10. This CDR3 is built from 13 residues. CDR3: CASSRTNRGEQHF. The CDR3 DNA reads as TGTGCCAGCAGCCGGACGAACAGGGGTGAGCAGCATTTT.

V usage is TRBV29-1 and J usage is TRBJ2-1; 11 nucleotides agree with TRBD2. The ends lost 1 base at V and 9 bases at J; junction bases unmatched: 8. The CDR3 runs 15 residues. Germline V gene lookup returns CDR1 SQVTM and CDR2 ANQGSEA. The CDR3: CSVEGLAGGKGEQFF. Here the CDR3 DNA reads TGCAGCGTTGAAGGGCTAGCGGGAGGAAAGGGTGAGCAGTTCTTC.

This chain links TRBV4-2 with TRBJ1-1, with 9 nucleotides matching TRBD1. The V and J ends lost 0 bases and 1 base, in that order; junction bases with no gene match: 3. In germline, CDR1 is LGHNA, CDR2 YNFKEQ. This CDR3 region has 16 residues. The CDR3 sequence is CASSQEPGQGNTEAFF. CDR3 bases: TGTGCCAGCAGCCAAGAACCGGGACAGGGGAACACTGAAGCTTTCTTT.

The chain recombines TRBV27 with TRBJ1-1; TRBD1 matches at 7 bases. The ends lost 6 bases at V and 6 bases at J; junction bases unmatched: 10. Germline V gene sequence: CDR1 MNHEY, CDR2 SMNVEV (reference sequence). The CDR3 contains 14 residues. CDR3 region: CASRDTGAIAEAFF. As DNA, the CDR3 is TGTGCCAGCAGAGATACAGGGGCTATCGCTGAAGCTTTCTTT.

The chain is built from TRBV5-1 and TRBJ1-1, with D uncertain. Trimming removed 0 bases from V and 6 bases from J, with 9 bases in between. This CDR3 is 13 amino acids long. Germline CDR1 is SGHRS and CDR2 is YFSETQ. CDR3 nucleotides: TGCGCCAGCAGCTTGGAGCCGGACTCTGAAGCTTTCTTT. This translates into CASSLEPDSEAFF.

In DNA, the CDR3 is TGTGCCAGCAGTTTAAGCCGGACAGATTTTAATTCACCCCTCCACTTT. This encodes CASSLSRTDFNSPLHF. This chain connects TRBV27 to TRBJ1-6, with D possibly matching TRBD1 (6 bases). V lost 2 bases and J lost 6, with 14 bases in between. Germline V gene data show CDR1 as MNHEY and CDR2 as SMNVEV (reference sequence). The CDR3 runs to 16 residues.

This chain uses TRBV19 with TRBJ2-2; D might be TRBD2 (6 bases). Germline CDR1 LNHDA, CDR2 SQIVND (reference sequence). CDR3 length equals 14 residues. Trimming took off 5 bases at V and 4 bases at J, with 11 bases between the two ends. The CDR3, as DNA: TGTGCCAGTAGTCCGGGAGTGATCACCGGGGAGCTGTTTTTT. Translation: CASSPGVITGELFF.

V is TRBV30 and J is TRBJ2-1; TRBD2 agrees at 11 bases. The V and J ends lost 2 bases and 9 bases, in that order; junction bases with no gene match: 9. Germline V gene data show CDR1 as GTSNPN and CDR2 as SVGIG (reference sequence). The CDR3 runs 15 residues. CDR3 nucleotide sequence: TGTGCCTGGAGTCCGACTAGCGGGGCTTTCTCTGAGCAGTTCTTC. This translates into CAWSPTSGAFSEQFF. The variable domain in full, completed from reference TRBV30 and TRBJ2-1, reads SQTIHQWPATLVQPVGSPLSLECTVEGTSNPNLYWYRQAAGRGLQLLFYSVGIGQISSEVPQNLSASRPQDRQFILSSKKLLLSDSGFYLCAWSPTSGAFSEQFFGPGTRLTVL.

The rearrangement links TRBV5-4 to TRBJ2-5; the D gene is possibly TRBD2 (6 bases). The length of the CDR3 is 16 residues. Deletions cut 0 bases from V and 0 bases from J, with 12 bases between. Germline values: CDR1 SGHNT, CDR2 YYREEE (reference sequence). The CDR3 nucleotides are TGTGCCAGCAGCTTGGCCGGCGGGACGTACCAAGAGACCCAGTACTTC. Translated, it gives CASSLAGGTYQETQYF.

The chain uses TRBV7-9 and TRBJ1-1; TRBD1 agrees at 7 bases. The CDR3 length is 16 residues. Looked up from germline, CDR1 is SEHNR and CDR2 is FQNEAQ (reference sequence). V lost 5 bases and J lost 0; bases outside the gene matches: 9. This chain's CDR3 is CASSQSPGQLNTEAFF. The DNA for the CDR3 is TGTGCCAGCAGCCAAAGCCCGGGACAGCTGAACACTGAAGCTTTCTTT.

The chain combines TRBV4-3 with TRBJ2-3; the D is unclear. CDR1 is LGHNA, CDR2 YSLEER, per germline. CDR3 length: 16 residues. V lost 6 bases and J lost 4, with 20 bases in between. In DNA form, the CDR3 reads TGCGCCAGCAGGCAAACCCCACTGTGGGCCCCAGATACGCAGTATTTT. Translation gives CASRQTPLWAPDTQYF.

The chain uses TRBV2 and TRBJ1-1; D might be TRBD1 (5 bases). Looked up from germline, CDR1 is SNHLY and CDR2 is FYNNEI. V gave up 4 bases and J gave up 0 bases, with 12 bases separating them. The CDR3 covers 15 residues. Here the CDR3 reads CASSGSTAMNTEAFF. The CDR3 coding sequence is TGTGCCAGCAGTGGATCGACAGCCATGAACACTGAAGCTTTCTTT. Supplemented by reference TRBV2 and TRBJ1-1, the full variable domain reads EPEVTQTPSHQVTQMGQEVILRCVPISNHLYFYWYRQILGQKVEFLVSFYNNEISEKSEIFDDQFSVERPDGSNFTLKIRSTKLEDSAMYFCASSGSTAMNTEAFFGQGTRLTVV.

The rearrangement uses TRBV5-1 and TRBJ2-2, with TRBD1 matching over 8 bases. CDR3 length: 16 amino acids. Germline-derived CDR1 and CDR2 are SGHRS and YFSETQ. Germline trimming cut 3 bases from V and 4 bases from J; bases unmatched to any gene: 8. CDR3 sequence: CASSSTDRATTGELFF. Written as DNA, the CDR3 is TGCGCCAGCAGCTCAACGGACAGGGCGACCACCGGGGAGCTGTTTTTT.

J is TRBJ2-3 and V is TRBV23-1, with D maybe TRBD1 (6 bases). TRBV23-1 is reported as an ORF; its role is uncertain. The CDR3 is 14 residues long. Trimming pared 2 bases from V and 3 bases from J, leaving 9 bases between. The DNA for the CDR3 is TGCGCCAGCAGTCAACCTACAGGGACAGATACGCAGTATTTT. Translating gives CASSQPTGTDTQYF.